This TCR beta chain is from a study of cytomegalovirus exposure and HLA in healthy donors (dated by TCRdb to 2016 to 2017). Turning to the overall study: According to a later analysis, the 120 or so validation repertoires were produced on the same platform as the 666 repertoires of the first cohort. High-throughput TCR immunosequencing, statistical association of individual TCRs with disease status, and machine learning were combined to predict cytomegalovirus infection status. Besides the first cohort of 500 to 700 subjects, a separate validation cohort made up of 120 different subjects was used. The study was designed to test whether signatures of past pathogen exposure could be identified by cataloging public T cell receptors. The paper as a whole reports these results and caveats: In vitro tests confirmed that three of the cytomegalovirus-associated TCR beta chains recognize cytomegalovirus antigens. Most TCR sequences were observed very rarely across donors, whereas some public TCRs were present in many individuals. Subsequent analysis determined that TCRs grouped into clusters in the first cohort also showed a tendency toward co-occurrence across the 90 to 150 validation repertoires, and 85% to 95% of cluster scores exceeded 0. The classifier was reported to diagnose cytomegalovirus status with high specificity and sensitivity in both the original and validation cohorts. According to the authors, the approach could potentially be generalized to other disease states and immunological phenotypes. In the study, about 150 TCR beta chains were listed as associated with cytomegalovirus. The validation cohort had no HLA typing available for a later analysis, so co-occurrence within that cohort was assessed over all 120 repertoires.

The CDR3 runs 13 amino acids, cysteine and phenylalanine included. The kept DNA is CDR3 alone, 39 bases in frame from the first base. For CDR1 and CDR2, the germline V gene lists SGHTA and FQGNSA. The germline ends are 10 bases apart after V is trimmed by 4 bases and J by 4 bases. About this clone: No antigen is known for it. Base quality data are lacking; no much larger clone is found one base away.

Library method: the immunoSEQ multiplex PCR assay. The original pipeline was this. A statistical classification framework was developed to diagnose cytomegalovirus status using the catalog of TCR beta chain sequences. Sourced from immuneACCESS, this table was stored by TCRdb with only in-frame sequences that have V and J called. A share of the clones is absent; for the studies checked, an unresolved V gene accounts for under half, and the remainder has no known explanation. The V and J calls and clone size were taken over from that table, and D and trimming were inferred from the DNA. The sample profile shows 200,000 to 250,000 clones; around 88% of them were found once. The top ten clones comprise 2.5% to 3.5% of the sample. Donors formed part of the validation cohort, which comprised 120 subjects and was distinct from the first cohort of 550 to 850 subjects.

The source of this sequence is a woman between 18 and 30 years old in good health and CMV-seronegative. The chain is assembled from TRBV7-2 and TRBJ1-1; TRBD1 is possibly the D segment (6 matching bases). The sequenced sample consisted of PBMCs. The sequence in DNA is TGTGCCAGCAGCTCCCCAGGGGCCACTGAAGCTTTCTTT. Its amino acids are CASSSPGATEAFF.